This T cell receptor (beta chain) was documented in a study of blood T cell repertoires in COVID-19. The authors' processing: Amplified reference gene primers provided the basis for estimating nucleated cell counts. Generated by immunoSEQ multiplex PCR, the TCRdb table keeps only in-frame clones and is missing some. D and trimming come from the DNA, and the V and J calls and clone size come from that table. Among 150,000 to 200,000 clones, roughly 87% were seen once, and the ten largest hold about a fifth. The germline V gene has CDR1 MGHRA and CDR2 YSYEKL. V dropped 0 bases and J dropped 13 bases, with 15 bases sitting between them. The CDR3 extends over 13 amino acids.

The sequence came from a man aged 55 to 70 with active or convalescent COVID-19. The sample taken for sequencing was peripheral blood. J is TRBJ2-5 and V is TRBV4-1, with D possibly TRBD1 on 5 matching bases. The CDR3 DNA sequence: TGCGCCAGCAGCCAAGAGATCGGCAGGGCATGGTACTTC. This codes for CASSQEIGRAWYF.